The table lists the clone carrying this TCR beta chain with many counts. The antigen remains unidentified. For the unsorted libraries, 2 million PBMCs stored at -80 C served as input. This sample is drawn from a study of neurological immune-mediated disorders. Study-wide results and caveats: No expanded-clone CDR3 amino acid sequence recurred across subjects, suggesting private TCR-beta repertoires.

The length of the CDR3 is 14 residues. The germline V gene encodes CDR1 DFQATT and CDR2 SNEGSKA (reference sequence). The V end was cut by 6 bases, the J end by 1 base, with 15 bases between. TCRdb re-called the 5' RACE reads through MiXCR, storing one row per CDR3 protein. Here the sample spans roughly 100,000 distinct CDR3 sequences, around 3.5% being singletons. The sequencing input was PBMCs. J is TRBJ1-1 and V is TRBV20-1; D is perhaps TRBD1 (5 bases). The source is a woman in her forties or fifties with multiple sclerosis. In DNA form, the CDR3 reads TGCAGTGCGAGAACAGGACGGAGGAACACTGAAGCTTTCTTT. Translation: CSARTGRRNTEAFF.